This T cell receptor beta chain is from a study of blood T cell repertoires in COVID-19. Overall study context: The United States, Italy and Spain supplied acute and convalescent COVID-19 samples. PBMCs, B-cell-depleted T cells, or T cells were the source of the cDNA or gDNA that made up the material.

Sequencing was performed with immunoSEQ multiplex PCR; in TCRdb, only in-frame clones are kept and a portion is missing. This sample has fewer than 150,000 clones, with 65% to 90% found just once. The germline CDR1 and CDR2 sequences are MNHEY and SMNVEV (reference sequence). V lost 10 bases and J 8 bases, leaving 15 bases between the germline ends. There are 11 residues in the CDR3. The chain has TRBV27 and TRBJ2-7; D remains unclear. The sequencing sample was made of peripheral blood. The TCR comes from a man aged 50 to 59 with acute or convalescent COVID-19. In DNA form, the CDR3 reads TGTGCCACCATGGTCGGTACGAAGCAGTACTTC. Translated, it gives CATMVGTKQYF.